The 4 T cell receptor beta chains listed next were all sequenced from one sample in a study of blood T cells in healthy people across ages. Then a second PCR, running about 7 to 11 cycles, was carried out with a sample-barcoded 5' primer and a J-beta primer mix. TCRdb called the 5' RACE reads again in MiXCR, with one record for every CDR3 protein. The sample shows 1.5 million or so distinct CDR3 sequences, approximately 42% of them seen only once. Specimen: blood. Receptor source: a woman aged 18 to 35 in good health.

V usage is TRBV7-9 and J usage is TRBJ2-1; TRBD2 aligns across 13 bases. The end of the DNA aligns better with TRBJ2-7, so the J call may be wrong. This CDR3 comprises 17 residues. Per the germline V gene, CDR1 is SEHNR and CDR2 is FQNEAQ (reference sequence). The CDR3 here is CASSSKPGLAGYNEQYF. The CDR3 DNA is TGTGCCAGCAGCTCCAAACCGGGACTAGCGGGATACAATGAGCAGTACTTC.

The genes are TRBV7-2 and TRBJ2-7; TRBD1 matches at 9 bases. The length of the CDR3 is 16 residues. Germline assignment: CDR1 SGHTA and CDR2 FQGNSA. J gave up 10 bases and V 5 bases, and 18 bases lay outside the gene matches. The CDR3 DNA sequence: TGTGCCAGCAGCCAAGCCCCGGGACAGGGTCAGGGGTCCCAGTACTTC. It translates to CASSQAPGQGQGSQYF.

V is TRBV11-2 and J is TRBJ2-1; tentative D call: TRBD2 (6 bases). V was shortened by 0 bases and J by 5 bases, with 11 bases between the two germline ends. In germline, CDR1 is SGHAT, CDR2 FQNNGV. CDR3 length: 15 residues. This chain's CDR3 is CASSLDSAGNNEQFF. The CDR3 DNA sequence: TGTGCCAGCAGCTTAGATAGTGCGGGGAACAATGAGCAGTTCTTC. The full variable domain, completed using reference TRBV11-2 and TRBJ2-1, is EAGVAQSPRYKIIEKRQSVAFWCNPISGHATLYWYQQILGQGPKLLIQFQNNGVVDDSQLPKDRFSAERLKGVDSTLKIQPAKLEDSAVYLCASSLDSAGNNEQFFGPGTRLTVL.

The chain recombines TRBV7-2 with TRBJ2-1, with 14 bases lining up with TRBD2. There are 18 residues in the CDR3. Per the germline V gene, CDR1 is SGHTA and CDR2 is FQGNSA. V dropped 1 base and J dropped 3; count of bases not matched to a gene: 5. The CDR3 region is CASSLVGTSGGNYNEQFF. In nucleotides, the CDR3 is TGTGCCAGCAGCTTAGTAGGGACTAGCGGGGGAAACTACAATGAGCAGTTCTTC.